This entry lists 23 T cell receptor beta chains sequenced from one sample in a study of cytomegalovirus exposure and HLA in healthy donors. Use of 60 Vbeta and 13 Jbeta primers characterized the PCR. Assay used: immunoSEQ multiplex PCR; TCRdb lists only in-frame clones, some missing. The sample has roughly 100,000 clones; 60% to 85% are singletons. Sample: PBMCs. The receptors were sampled from a female donor in good health and CMV-seropositive.

This clone appeared a single time. This rearrangement joins TRBV19 to TRBJ1-5, with TRBD1 matching over 7 bases. V gave up 2 bases and J gave up 3 bases; unmatched junction bases: 7. Germline loops: CDR1 LNHDA, CDR2 SQIVND (reference sequence). This CDR3 has 16 residues. DNA of the CDR3: TGTGCCAGTAGTATAAGGGACAGCATCATCAATCAGCCCCAGCATTTT. Its protein product is CASSIRDSIINQPQHF. The variable domain in full, completed from reference TRBV19 and TRBJ1-5, reads DGGITQSPKYLFRKEGQNVTLSCEQNLNHDAMYWYRQDPGQGLRLIYYSQIVNDFQKGDIAEGYSVSREKKESFPLTVTSAQKNPTAFYLCASSIRDSIINQPQHFGDGTRLSIL.

This rearrangement joins TRBV30 to TRBJ2-7, with TRBD1 as a possible D gene (6 bases). Germline CDR1 and CDR2: GTSNPN and SVGIG (reference sequence). This CDR3 has 15 residues. The V end was cut by 4 bases, the J end by 5 bases, with 21 bases between. CDR3 protein: CAWTIPHTGFHEQYF. CDR3 nucleotide sequence: TGTGCCTGGACCATACCCCATACAGGGTTCCACGAGCAGTACTTC.

The V and J genes are TRBV11-1 and TRBJ1-1; D call uncertain. V shed 11 bases and J shed 11 bases, with 12 bases lying between them. Germline CDR1 and CDR2: SGHAT and FQDESV (reference sequence). CDR3 length: 9 amino acids. This CDR3 is CAGFLPAFF. In DNA, the CDR3 is TGTGCCGGTTTCCTACCGGCTTTCTTT.

This clone showed up just a few times. This chain joins TRBV19 and TRBJ1-1; D perhaps matches TRBD1 (6 bases). Trimming took 11 bases from V and 0 from J, leaving 13 bases between them. CDR3 size: 13 residues. Per the germline V gene, CDR1 is LNHDA and CDR2 is SQIVND (reference sequence). In nucleotides, the CDR3 is TGTGCCGGCTCGAGGGGGATGAACACTGAAGCTTTCTTT. Residues: CAGSRGMNTEAFF. The variable domain in full, with the rest retrieved from reference TRBV19 and TRBJ1-1, is DGGITQSPKYLFRKEGQNVTLSCEQNLNHDAMYWYRQDPGQGLRLIYYSQIVNDFQKGDIAEGYSVSREKKESFPLTVTSAQKNPTAFYLCAGSRGMNTEAFFGQGTRLTVV.

The rearrangement uses TRBV6-1 and TRBJ2-7; D possibly corresponds to TRBD1 (6 bases). Germline-derived CDR1 and CDR2 are MNHNS and SASEGT. The V gene lost 0 bases and the J gene lost 2 bases, with 11 bases spanning the gap. The CDR3 sequence is 15 residues long. The CDR3 sequence is CASSEAAGQTYEQYF. The CDR3, as DNA: TGTGCCAGCAGTGAAGCCGCCGGACAGACCTACGAGCAGTACTTC.

The gene calls are TRBV7-3 and TRBJ2-2; no firm D call. The V gene lost 2 bases and the J gene lost 3 bases, with 7 bases spanning the gap. Germline-derived CDR1 and CDR2 are SGHTA and FQGTGA. This CDR3 has 14 residues. The CDR3 here is CASSLSGDTGELFF. As DNA, the CDR3 is TGTGCCAGCAGCTTATCAGGTGACACCGGGGAGCTGTTTTTT.

The chain carries TRBV5-8 and TRBJ1-1; D remains ambiguous. Germline CDR1 SGHTS, CDR2 YDEGEE. V lost 8 bases and J lost 7, with 15 bases in between. The CDR3 totals 12 residues. The CDR3 DNA reads as TGTGCCAGTACGAGTCGAGGATTTGAAGCTTTCTTT. Its translation is CASTSRGFEAFF.

The chain employs TRBV14 and TRBJ1-1; the D gene is possibly TRBD1 (6 bases). Looked up from germline, CDR1 is SGHDN and CDR2 is FVKESK. This CDR3 comprises 17 residues. V was trimmed by 2 bases and J by 1 base, leaving 17 bases between them. The CDR3 sequence is CASSQSGGSRRNTEAFF. The CDR3 bases are TGTGCCAGCAGCCAAAGCGGGGGCTCCAGGAGGAACACTGAAGCTTTCTTT.

CDR3 loop: CASSSLAGADEQFF. The CDR3 DNA is TGTGCCAGCAGCTCCTTAGCGGGAGCGGATGAGCAGTTCTTC. The chain is built from TRBV11-1 and TRBJ2-1; 9 bases line up with TRBD2. Germline V lookup: CDR1 SGHAT, CDR2 FQDESV (reference sequence). The length of the CDR3 is 14 residues. J lost 8 bases, V lost 4 bases, and 6 bases had no gene match.

The chain couples TRBV18 to TRBJ2-1; the D is unclear. CDR3 size: 15 residues. Trimming cost V 3 bases and J 7 bases, with 16 bases left between them. The germline V gene encodes CDR1 KGHSH and CDR2 LQKENI. For the CDR3, the DNA is TGTGCCAGCTCACCCACCGAAATAAGAGGAAATGAGCAGTTCTTC. As protein: CASSPTEIRGNEQFF.

This chain connects TRBV7-2 to TRBJ2-7; TRBD2 matches 11 bases. With 5 bases clipped from V and 1 base from J, the junction kept 4 bases outside the gene matches. Germline lookup yields CDR1 SGHTA and CDR2 FQGNSA. CDR3 size: 15 residues. The CDR3 is CASSLSGGVSYEQYF. The DNA of the CDR3 is TGTGCCAGCAGCCTTAGCGGGGGGGTTTCCTACGAGCAGTACTTC.

The V call is TRBV5-4, the J call TRBJ1-3; D remains unclear. With 7 bases removed from V and 0 bases from J, the gap between germline ends came to 14 bases. CDR3 length: 15 amino acids. Germline loops: CDR1 SGHNT, CDR2 YYREEE (reference sequence). The CDR3 nucleotides read TGTGCCAGCGGGAAGGGAGGTGACTCTGGAAACACCATATATTTT. This encodes CASGKGGDSGNTIYF.

This rearrangement joins TRBV7-6 to TRBJ2-1, with 9 bases identical to TRBD1. J was trimmed by 6 bases and V by 5 bases; bases with no gene match: 5. The germline V gene encodes CDR1 SGHVS and CDR2 FNYEAQ. This CDR3 spans 14 amino acids. In DNA, the CDR3 is TGTGCCAGCAGCCCGGACAGGGGTGGCAATGAGCAGTTCTTC. This codes for CASSPDRGGNEQFF.

The V call is TRBV30, the J call TRBJ2-3; tentatively, D is TRBD2 (5 bases). The V gene's germline CDR1 is GTSNPN and CDR2 SVGIG (reference sequence). This CDR3 has 13 residues. V lost 0 bases to trimming and J lost 1 base, with 5 bases between them. The DNA of the CDR3 is TGTGCCTGGAGTGTGGGAGGCACAGATACGCAGTATTTT. Protein sequence: CAWSVGGTDTQYF.

The table lists this clone with a count of one. The genes are TRBV19 and TRBJ2-7; unclear D gene. From germline, CDR1 is LNHDA and CDR2 SQIVND (reference sequence). The V gene lost 6 bases and the J gene lost 6 bases, with 15 bases spanning the gap. The CDR3 sequence is 13 residues long. The CDR3 reads CASSTPHQREQYF. CDR3 sequence (DNA): TGTGCCAGTAGCACCCCCCACCAGCGCGAGCAGTACTTC.

A single count supports this clone. This rearrangement joins TRBV15 to TRBJ1-5; 7 bases match TRBD1. Germline V gene data show CDR1 as LNHNV and CDR2 as YYDKDF (reference sequence). The J segment lost 4 bases and the V segment lost 5 bases, leaving 5 bases of the junction unmatched. The CDR3 length is 14 residues. The CDR3 sequence is CATSVPGGNQPQHF. DNA of the CDR3: TGTGCCACCAGCGTACCAGGGGGGAATCAGCCCCAGCATTTT.

This clone showed up just a few times. The chain links TRBV5-5 to TRBJ2-3, with 8 positions matching TRBD2. The CDR3 has 14 residues. Germline CDR1 SGHKS, CDR2 YYEKEE (reference sequence). J lost 2 bases, V lost 4 bases, and 3 bases had no gene match. This CDR3 reads CASSVSGNTDTQYF. CDR3 bases: TGTGCCAGCAGCGTTAGCGGGAACACAGATACGCAGTATTTT.

V usage is TRBV5-1 and J usage is TRBJ1-1, with D hard to call. The V gene lost 5 bases and the J gene lost 4 bases, with 12 bases spanning the gap. The CDR3 extends over 13 amino acids. Germline lookup yields CDR1 SGHRS and CDR2 YFSETQ. The DNA for the CDR3 is TGCGCCAGCAGAGCAGGAACCGGCACTGAAGCTTTCTTT. This gives the protein CASRAGTGTEAFF.

The rearrangement joins TRBV7-3 to TRBJ2-2, with TRBD2 matching over 10 bases. Germline values: CDR1 SGHTA, CDR2 FQGTGA. V was clipped by 5 bases and J by 5 bases; unmatched bases: 17. There are 19 residues in the CDR3. Written as DNA, the CDR3 is TGTGCCAGCAGCCTACAGAATCCCTTGCTAGCGGGAGCTACCGGGGAGCTGTTTTTT. The encoded protein is CASSLQNPLLAGATGELFF.

This clone was recorded once. The chain is built from TRBV7-8 and TRBJ2-2, with 7 positions matching TRBD1. CDR1 and CDR2 (germline): SGHVS, FQNEAQ. There are 15 residues in the CDR3. V lost 5 bases to trimming and J lost 4 bases; unmatched junction nucleotides: 7. The CDR3 is CASSLQGRGTGELFF. The CDR3 DNA reads TGTGCCAGCAGCCTACAGGGGCGCGGCACCGGGGAGCTGTTTTTT.

The rearrangement links TRBV28 to TRBJ2-1; D may be TRBD2 (6 bases). CDR3 length: 16 residues. Germline CDR1 and CDR2: MDHEN and SYDVKM. V lost 4 bases and J lost 5, with 18 bases in between. CDR3 sequence reads: CASSSPPGRANNEQFF. The CDR3 DNA sequence: TGTGCCAGCAGTTCCCCCCCCGGGAGAGCCAACAATGAGCAGTTCTTC.

The gene calls are TRBV6-5 and TRBJ1-1; 7 positions agree with TRBD1. After removal of 5 bases from V and 3 bases from J, the junction contained 9 bases not matched to a gene. The CDR3 is 15 residues long. Per the germline V gene, CDR1 is MNHEY and CDR2 is SVGAGI. The CDR3 DNA sequence: TGTGCCAGCAGTCGGGACAGCTTAGTGGACACTGAAGCTTTCTTT. Protein product: CASSRDSLVDTEAFF.

Details on this clone: The sample holds other DNA sequences that translate to the same CDR3. The gene calls are TRBV9 and TRBJ2-3; 7 positions match TRBD2. J gave up 0 bases and V 4 bases, and 11 bases lay outside the gene matches. The length of the CDR3 is 17 residues. Germline loops: CDR1 SGDLS, CDR2 YYNGEE. The CDR3 DNA sequence: TGTGCCAGCAGCCCGCGGGGGATCGTCTCCAGCACAGATACGCAGTATTTT. Residues: CASSPRGIVSSTDTQYF.